Listed here is a single TCR beta chain. Both 60 Vbeta primers and 13 Jbeta primers went into the PCR. The method was immunoSEQ multiplex PCR; TCRdb's version includes in-frame clones alone and lacks a portion of them. The sample table includes approximately 140,000 clones. This entry comes from a study of cytomegalovirus exposure and HLA in healthy donors. CDR1 and CDR2 (germline): SGHRS, YFSETQ. CDR3 length: 16 amino acids. Trimming removed 2 bases from V and 2 bases from J, with 15 bases in between. Source material: PBMCs. The rearrangement joins TRBV5-1 to TRBJ2-3; maybe TRBD2 (5 bases). The receptor comes from a woman aged 45-59 years in good health and CMV-seronegative. As DNA, the CDR3 is TGCGCCAGCAGCTTAGGACTTGGAGTGCCCACAGATACGCAGTATTTT. The encoded protein is CASSLGLGVPTDTQYF.